This T cell receptor (beta chain) was documented in a study of T-cell reconstitution after alpha-beta-depleted transplantation in children. This clonotype was seen a few times. Unmatched junction bases numbered 6, after V lost 0 bases and J lost 6 bases. CDR3 size: 16 residues. Germline V gene sequence: CDR1 SGHRS, CDR2 YFSETQ. Using unique molecular identifiers, the investigators prepared the TCRbeta library. TCRdb reanalysed the PCR reads using MiXCR and keeps one entry per CDR3 protein. The sample holds 380,000 or so distinct CDR3 sequences, about an eighth seen once. This receptor was obtained from a human donor who donated a stem cell graft to a child with Fanconi anemia. This chain joins TRBV5-1 and TRBJ1-4, with 9 nucleotides matching TRBD1. Specimen: PBMCs, collected from the stem cell graft. CDR3 protein: CASSLAPGQGHEKLFF. CDR3 DNA: TGCGCCAGCAGCTTGGCGCCGGGACAGGGTCATGAAAAACTGTTTTTT.